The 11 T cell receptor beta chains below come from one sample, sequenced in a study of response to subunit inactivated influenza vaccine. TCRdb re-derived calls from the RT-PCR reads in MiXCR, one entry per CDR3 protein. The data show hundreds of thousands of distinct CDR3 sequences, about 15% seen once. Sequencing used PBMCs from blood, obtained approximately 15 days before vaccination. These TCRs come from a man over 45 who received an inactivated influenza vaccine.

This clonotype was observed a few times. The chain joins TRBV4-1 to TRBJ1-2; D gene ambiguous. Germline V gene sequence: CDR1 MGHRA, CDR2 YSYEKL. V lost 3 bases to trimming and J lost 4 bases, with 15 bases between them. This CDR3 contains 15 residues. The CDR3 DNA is TGCGCCAGCAGCCATGGTGGAGGCCCTAGCTATGGCTACACCTTC. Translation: CASSHGGGPSYGYTF.

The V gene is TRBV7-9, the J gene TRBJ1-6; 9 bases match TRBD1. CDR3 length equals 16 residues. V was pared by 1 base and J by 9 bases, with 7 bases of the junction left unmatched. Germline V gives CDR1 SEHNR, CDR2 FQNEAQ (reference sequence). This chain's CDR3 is CASSLGTGDRSSPLHF. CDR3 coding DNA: TGTGCCAGCAGCTTAGGGACAGGGGATCGAAGTTCACCCCTCCACTTT.

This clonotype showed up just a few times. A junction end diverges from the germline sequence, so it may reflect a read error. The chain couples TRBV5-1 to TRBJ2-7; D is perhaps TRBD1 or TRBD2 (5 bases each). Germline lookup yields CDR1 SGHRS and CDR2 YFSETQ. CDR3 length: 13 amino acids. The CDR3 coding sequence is TGCGCCAGCAGCTTAGATGTGAGGGACCTGCGATTCTTC. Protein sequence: CASSLDVRDLRFF.

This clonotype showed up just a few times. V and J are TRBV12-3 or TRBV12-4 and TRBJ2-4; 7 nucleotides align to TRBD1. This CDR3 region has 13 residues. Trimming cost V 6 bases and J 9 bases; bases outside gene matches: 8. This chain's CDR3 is CASSADRLGIQYF. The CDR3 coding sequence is TGTGCCAGCAGCGCGGACAGGTTGGGCATTCAGTACTTC.

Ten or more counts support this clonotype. Here the CDR3 reads CASSQAGATGELFF. The CDR3, as DNA: TGTGCCAGCAGCCAAGCAGGGGCCACCGGGGAGCTGTTTTTT. V and J are TRBV3-1 and TRBJ2-2; weak D call: TRBD1 (6 bases). The CDR3 has 14 amino acids. The germline V and J ends were trimmed by 1 base and 4 bases, with 7 bases remaining between them. Germline V gene lookup returns CDR1 LGHDT and CDR2 YNNKEL (reference sequence).

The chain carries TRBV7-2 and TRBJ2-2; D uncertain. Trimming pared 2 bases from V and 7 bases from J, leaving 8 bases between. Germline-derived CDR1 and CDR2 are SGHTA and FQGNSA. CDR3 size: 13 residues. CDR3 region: CASSLRLHGELFF. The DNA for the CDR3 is TGTGCCAGCAGCTTACGACTGCACGGGGAGCTGTTTTTT. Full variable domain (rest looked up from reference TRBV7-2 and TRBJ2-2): GAGVSQSPSNKVTEKGKDVELRCDPISGHTALYWYRQSLGQGLEFLIYFQGNSAPDKSGLPSDRFSAERTGGSVSTLTIQRTQQEDSAVYLCASSLRLHGELFFGEGSRLTVL.

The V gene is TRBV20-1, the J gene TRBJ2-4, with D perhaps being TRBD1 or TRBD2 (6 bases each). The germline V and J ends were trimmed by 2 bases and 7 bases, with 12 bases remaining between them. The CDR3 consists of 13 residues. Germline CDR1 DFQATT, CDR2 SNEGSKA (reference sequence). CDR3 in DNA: TGCAGTGCTAGACCCGCGGGACATAACATTCAGTACTTC. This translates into CSARPAGHNIQYF.

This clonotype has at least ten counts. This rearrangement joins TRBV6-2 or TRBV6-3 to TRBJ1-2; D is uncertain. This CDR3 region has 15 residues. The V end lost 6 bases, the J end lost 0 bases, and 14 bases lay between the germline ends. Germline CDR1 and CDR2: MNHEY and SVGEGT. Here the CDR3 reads CASRSTLGPNYGYTF. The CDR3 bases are TGTGCCAGCAGATCCACCTTAGGACCTAACTATGGCTACACCTTC.

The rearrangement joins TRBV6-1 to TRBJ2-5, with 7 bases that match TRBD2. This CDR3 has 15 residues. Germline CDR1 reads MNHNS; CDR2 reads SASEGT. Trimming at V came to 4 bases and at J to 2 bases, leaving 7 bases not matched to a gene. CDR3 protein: CASSVASGVQETQYF. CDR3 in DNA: TGTGCCAGCAGTGTCGCTAGCGGCGTACAAGAGACCCAGTACTTC.

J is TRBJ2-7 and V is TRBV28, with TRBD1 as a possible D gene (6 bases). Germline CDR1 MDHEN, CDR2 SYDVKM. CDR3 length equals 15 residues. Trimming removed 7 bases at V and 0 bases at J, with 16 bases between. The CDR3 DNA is TGTGCCAGCACCCAGGGACATCTGAGCTCCTACGAGCAGTACTTC. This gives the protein CASTQGHLSSYEQYF.

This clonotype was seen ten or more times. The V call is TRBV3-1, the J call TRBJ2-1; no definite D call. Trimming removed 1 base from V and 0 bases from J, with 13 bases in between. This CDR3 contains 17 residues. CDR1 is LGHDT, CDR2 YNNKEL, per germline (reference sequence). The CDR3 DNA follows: TGTGCCAGCAGCCAAGTTTTCTCAGACGTCTCCTACAATGAGCAGTTCTTC. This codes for CASSQVFSDVSYNEQFF.